This T cell receptor (beta chain) came from a study of OX40 agonist ivuxolimab in advanced cancers. Regarding the research as a whole: Ivuxolimab, which targeted the costimulatory receptor OX40 (CD134), was an agonistic, fully human IgG2 monoclonal antibody. Intravenous ivuxolimab was administered to patients every 2 weeks at six dose levels: 0.01, 0.1, 0.3, 1.5, 3 and 10 mg/kg. Peripheral TCRbeta sequencing was intended to test whether TCR sequence diversity was altered and clonal T-cell expansion was caused by ivuxolimab. Among the 52 dose-escalation patients, roughly 20 had hepatocellular carcinoma, roughly 15 melanoma, 9 renal cell carcinoma and 9 head and neck cancer. Prior anti-PD-1, anti-PD-L1 or anti-CTLA-4 therapy was permitted, and checkpoint inhibitors had been received by roughly 40% of dose-escalation patients. The dose-escalation cohort was around 83% male with a mean age of roughly 60 years, ranging from roughly 20 to 80. The paper covers the monotherapy dose-escalation part of the phase I ivuxolimab trial, which included N = 52 patients. Partial responses occurred in three dose-escalation patients, of whom one had hepatocellular carcinoma and two had cutaneous melanoma.

In the case of this clone: Its antigen is unknown. There are no base qualities to consult, and no much larger clone falls within one base.

The CDR3 has 17 amino acids, counting the end cysteine and phenylalanine. Here the CDR3 DNA is all that survives: 51 bases in frame from base 1. V lost 3 bases and J lost 5 bases, and the count of bases not matched to a germline gene is 14. CDR1 LNHDA and CDR2 SQIVND are derived from the germline V gene (reference sequence). To sequence the TCRbeta CDR3 region, genomic DNA was isolated from the sorted cells. The immunoSEQ Assay was used to sequence the TCRbeta CDR3 regions. Held by TCRdb, this immuneACCESS table contains in-frame sequences only and omits some clones. Under half of the omission traces to an unresolved V gene where checked; the cause of the rest is unknown. The sample data list about 69,000 clones, and about four fifths of these were observed just once. Clones ranked in the top ten supply around 2.3% of the sample. General findings and caveats noted by the study authors: In the 0.1-3.0 mg/kg groups, partial responders had among the lowest normalized peripheral clonal expansion, particularly in CD8+ T cells. At doses from 0.1 to 3.0 mg/kg, clonal expansion was seen in both CD4+ and CD8+ blood T cells between baseline and week 6. After ivuxolimab, CD8+ T cells had more expanded clones than CD4+ T cells on average. Low levels of normalized T-cell clonal expansion were also seen in some patients who did not respond. Antigen specificity was not determined for the clonally expanded peripheral T cells.

The trial excluded patients who had a history of autoimmune disease or who were on systemic immunosuppression. In every dose cohort, peripheral blood was drawn for TCR sequencing at baseline, cycle 4 day 1, and cycle 7 day 1. The samples were taken from a phase I, first-in-human, multicenter, open-label dose-escalation trial of ivuxolimab. Adults with locally advanced or metastatic melanoma, renal cell carcinoma, hepatocellular carcinoma or head and neck squamous cell carcinoma were enrolled in the trial. Before TCR sequencing, CD4+ T cells and CD8+ T cells from peripheral blood were sorted into separate populations.

This receptor was taken from an adult with an advanced solid tumor such as melanoma, head and neck, liver or kidney cancer. The sequencing here drew on CD4+ or CD8+ T cells sorted from blood, taken in a trial of the OX40 agonist ivuxolimab. The rearrangement joined TRBV19 to TRBJ2-7; TRBD1 aligns with 9 central bases. The bases are TGTGCCAGTAGTATGAAGGAGTGGGGGACAGGGACGAACGAGCAGTACTTC. It specifies CASSMKEWGTGTNEQYF.